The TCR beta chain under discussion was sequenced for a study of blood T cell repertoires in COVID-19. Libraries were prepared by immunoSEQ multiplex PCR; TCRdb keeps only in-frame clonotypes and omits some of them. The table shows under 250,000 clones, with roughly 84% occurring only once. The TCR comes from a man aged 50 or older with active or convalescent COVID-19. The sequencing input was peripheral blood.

CDR3 loop: CATSSFGGSGGNEQFF. For the CDR3, the DNA is TGTGCCACCAGTTCCTTCGGGGGATCTGGGGGGAATGAGCAGTTCTTC. This sequence joins TRBV24-1 and TRBJ2-1; the D gene is possibly TRBD2 (6 bases). This CDR3 spans 16 amino acids. The V end lost 6 bases, the J end lost 7 bases, and 21 bases lay between the germline ends. Germline V CDR1 and CDR2: KGHDR, SFDVKD.